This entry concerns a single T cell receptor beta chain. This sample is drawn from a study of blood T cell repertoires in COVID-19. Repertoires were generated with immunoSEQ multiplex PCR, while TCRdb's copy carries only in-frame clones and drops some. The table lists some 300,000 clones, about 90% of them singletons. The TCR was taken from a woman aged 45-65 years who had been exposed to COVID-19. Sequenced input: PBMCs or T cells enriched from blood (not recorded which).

This chain's CDR3 is CSVGTGSLYEQYF. The DNA of the CDR3 is TGCAGCGTTGGGACAGGCTCTCTCTACGAGCAGTACTTC. V gene TRBV29-1 combines with J gene TRBJ2-7, with TRBD1 identical over 7 bases. Germline assignment: CDR1 SQVTM and CDR2 ANQGSEA. The trim removed 4 bases at V and 3 bases at J, leaving 6 bases unmatched. The CDR3 spans 13 residues.